The clone carrying this T cell receptor (beta chain) was detected a few times. The antigen is not known. 13 Jbeta primers and 60 Vbeta primers were used for the PCR. Measured with immunoSEQ multiplex PCR; TCRdb has only the in-frame clones, and not every one. The sample contains under 150,000 clones, roughly 80% of which appear only once. The sample belongs to a study of cytomegalovirus exposure and HLA in healthy donors. CDR1 and CDR2 from the germline V gene are SGHDN and FVKESK. This CDR3 is 14 amino acids long. Trimming shortened V by 5 bases and J by 6 bases, and 16 bases separated the two germline ends. General study results and limits: Donors were assumed by presence/absence analyses to have roughly uniform sequencing depth. Apparent HLA restriction characterized most CMV-associated TCR beta chains in a later analysis. The HLA-A and HLA-B alleles of most subjects were reportedly predicted accurately from TCR beta sequences.

Source material: PBMCs. This clonotype was sampled from a boy younger than 10 in good health and CMV-seronegative. The chain joins TRBV14 to TRBJ1-1, with D possibly being TRBD1 (5 bases). In nucleotides, the CDR3 is TGTGCCAGCAGCAATACAGGTTTGGACGCTGAAGCTTTCTTT. This gives the protein CASSNTGLDAEAFF.